This record looks at one T cell receptor beta chain sequence and its context. Some clones are missing from TCRdb's copy, which holds only in-frame ones; the method was immunoSEQ multiplex PCR. The table has tens of thousands of clones, nearly 90% seen once. Trimming left V 0 bases short and J 8 bases short, with 12 bases between. The CDR3 has 14 amino acids. Germline values: CDR1 SGDLS, CDR2 YYNGEE. These data come from a study of control samples from healthy donors and cancer patients. The source is a man in his fifties or sixties in good health. This chain links TRBV9 with TRBJ2-1; D is unresolved. Sequencing was carried out using blood. The CDR3 reads CASSVATFGDEQFF. The CDR3 DNA reads as TGTGCCAGCAGCGTAGCTACCTTTGGGGATGAGCAGTTCTTC.